This entry lists 12 T cell receptor beta chains sequenced from one sample in a study of metastatic and nonmetastatic thyroid tumors. Every patient underwent thyroid surgery untreated. With MiXCR, TCRdb called clones anew from the PCR reads. Altogether 20,000 to 30,000 clones are present, about an eighth being singletons, with the ten largest covering over 11%. The sequenced sample was blood. Source of these receptors: a female donor with papillary thyroid cancer or a benign thyroid nodule (not recorded which). Some clones in this sample may be carry-over from other donors' samples.

This clone was seen ten or more times. Within the sample, other DNA sequences also encode this same CDR3. The chain links TRBV7-3 to TRBJ2-3; D unresolved. CDR1 and CDR2 (germline): SGHTA, FQGTGA. V was trimmed by 2 bases and J by 6 bases, leaving 18 bases between them. The CDR3 is made up of 16 amino acids. CDR3 nucleotides: TGTGCCAGCAGCTTATGGCCGCCAGGAAGCGAGGATACGCAGTATTTT. Residues: CASSLWPPGSEDTQYF.

This clone appeared many times. The chain recombines TRBV5-5 with TRBJ1-1, with D perhaps TRBD1 (6 bases). There are 14 residues in the CDR3. V lost 4 bases and J lost 3, with 13 bases in between. Germline assignment: CDR1 SGHKS and CDR2 YYEKEE (reference sequence). CDR3 residues: CASSLRGQDTEAFF. CDR3 coding DNA: TGTGCCAGCAGCCTACGGGGGCAGGACACTGAAGCTTTCTTT.

V is TRBV4-1 and J is TRBJ2-1; D not certain. This CDR3 spans 14 amino acids. V lost 10 bases, J lost 2 bases, and 15 bases lay in between. In germline, CDR1 is MGHRA, CDR2 YSYEKL. CDR3 coding DNA: TGCGCCAACAGTCAAGATGGGGCCTACAATGAGCAGTTCTTC. Amino acid sequence: CANSQDGAYNEQFF.

This clone was seen repeatedly, ten times or more. The V call is TRBV5-6, the J call TRBJ1-4, with TRBD1 identical over 8 bases. Trimming removed 4 bases from V and 8 bases from J; junction bases left unmatched: 10. CDR1 and CDR2 (germline): SGHDT, YYEEEE. This CDR3 is built from 15 residues. The CDR3 DNA is TGTGCCAGCAGCAGACCGGACAGGGTACAGGAAAAACTGTTTTTT. This codes for CASSRPDRVQEKLFF.

The chain uses TRBV30 and TRBJ2-1; 7 bases are shared with TRBD2. V lost 3 bases, J lost 12 bases, and 8 bases stayed unmatched. CDR1 and CDR2 (germline): GTSNPN, SVGIG (reference sequence). The CDR3 runs 12 residues. DNA for the CDR3: TGTGCCTGGAGAGCTAGCGGAGGGAGGCAGTTCTTC. Translating it yields CAWRASGGRQFF. Based on the CDR3 plus reference TRBV30 and TRBJ2-1, the full variable domain is SQTIHQWPATLVQPVGSPLSLECTVEGTSNPNLYWYRQAAGRGLQLLFYSVGIGQISSEVPQNLSASRPQDRQFILSSKKLLLSDSGFYLCAWRASGGRQFFGPGTRLTVL.

This clone showed up just a few times. A much more abundant neighbour one base away suggests this may be a read error. The chain uses TRBV11-2 and TRBJ2-1; the D is unclear. CDR3 length equals 13 residues. Trimming removed 1 base from V and 5 bases from J, with 6 bases in between. The V gene's germline CDR1 is SGHAT and CDR2 FQNNGV. In DNA form, the CDR3 reads TGTGCCAGCAGCTTAGTTGGGGACAATGAGCAGTTCTTC. Translation gives CASSLVGDNEQFF.

This clone was detected ten times or more. This chain uses TRBV28 with TRBJ1-1; D not certain. This CDR3 contains 13 residues. Trimming left V 5 bases short and J 1 base short, with 8 bases between. Per the germline V gene, CDR1 is MDHEN and CDR2 is SYDVKM. The CDR3 region is CASSPPRNTEAFF. In DNA, the CDR3 is TGTGCCAGCAGTCCTCCGAGGAACACTGAAGCTTTCTTT.

This clone was found many times. CDR3 nucleotide sequence: TGTGCCAGCAGTGAAGCAGGAAGACGGGCCTACAATGAGCAGTTCTTC. The encoded protein is CASSEAGRRAYNEQFF. The chain has TRBV2 and TRBJ2-1; unclear D gene. Germline-derived CDR1 and CDR2 are SNHLY and FYNNEI. Trimming removed 0 bases from V and 2 bases from J, with 11 bases in between. This CDR3 has 16 amino acids.

The chain joins TRBV30 to TRBJ2-7; perhaps TRBD2 as D (5 bases). CDR1 and CDR2 (germline): GTSNPN, SVGIG (reference sequence). The CDR3 length is 11 residues. V was pared by 2 bases and J by 5 bases, with 7 bases between. CDR3 DNA sequence: TGTGCCTGGAGTACGAGGGACGAGCAGTACTTC. It codes for CAWSTRDEQYF.

By share of the sample, this clone is medium-sized (0.01 to 0.1%). This sequence joins TRBV3-1 and TRBJ2-2; D is perhaps TRBD2 (5 bases). The ends were cut back, 1 base at V and 15 bases at J, with 15 bases in the middle. Per germline, CDR1 LGHDT and CDR2 YNNKEL (reference sequence). This CDR3 comprises 13 residues. This CDR3 reads CASSQGRGWSVFF. CDR3 sequence (DNA): TGTGCCAGCAGCCAAGGTCGGGGTTGGTCGGTGTTTTTT.

The V and J genes are TRBV7-9 and TRBJ2-7, with TRBD2 matching 8 bases. CDR3 length: 14 residues. J was trimmed by 5 bases and V by 1 base; bases with no gene match: 4. The V gene's germline CDR1 is SEHNR and CDR2 FQNEAQ (reference sequence). The CDR3 sequence: CASSLEGLDHEQYF. Here the CDR3 DNA reads TGTGCCAGCAGCTTAGAGGGACTAGACCACGAGCAGTACTTC.

This clone was observed many times. This rearrangement joins TRBV5-1 to TRBJ2-3, with 10 nucleotides matching TRBD2. The CDR3 runs 16 residues. Per the germline V gene, CDR1 is SGHRS and CDR2 is YFSETQ. V shed 2 bases, J shed 2 bases, and the junction held 5 bases outside the gene matches. The CDR3 is CASSLGTSEDTDTQYF. The CDR3, as DNA: TGCGCCAGCAGCTTAGGGACTAGCGAGGACACAGATACGCAGTATTTT.